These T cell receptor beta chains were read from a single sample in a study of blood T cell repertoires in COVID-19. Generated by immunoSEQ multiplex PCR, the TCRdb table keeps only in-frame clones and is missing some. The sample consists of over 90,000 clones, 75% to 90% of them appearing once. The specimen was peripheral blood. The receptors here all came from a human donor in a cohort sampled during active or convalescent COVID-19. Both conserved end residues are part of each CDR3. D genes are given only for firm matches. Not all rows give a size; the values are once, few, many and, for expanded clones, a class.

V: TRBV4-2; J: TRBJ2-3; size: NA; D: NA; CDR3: CASGGRSTDTQYF; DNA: TGTGCCAGCGGGGGCCGTAGCACAGATACGCAGTATTTT
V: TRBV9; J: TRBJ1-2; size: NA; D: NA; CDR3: CASSADGINYGYTF; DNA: TGTGCCAGCAGCGCTGACGGGATTAACTATGGCTACACCTTC
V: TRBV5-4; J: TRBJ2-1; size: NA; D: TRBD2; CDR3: CASSFGRGRTYNEQFF; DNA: TGTGCCAGCAGCTTCGGGCGGGGGAGAACCTACAATGAGCAGTTCTTC
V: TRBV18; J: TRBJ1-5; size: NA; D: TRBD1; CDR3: CASSPSKGAKNSNQPQHF; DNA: TGTGCCAGCTCACCATCGAAGGGGGCGAAGAATAGCAATCAGCCCCAGCATTTT
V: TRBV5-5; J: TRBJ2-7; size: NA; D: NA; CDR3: CASTMTGPREQYF; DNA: TGTGCCAGCACCATGACAGGCCCGCGCGAGCAGTACTTC
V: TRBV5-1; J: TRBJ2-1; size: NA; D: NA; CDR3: CASSPTAGYNEQFF; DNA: TGCGCCAGCAGCCCTACCGCGGGGTACAATGAGCAGTTCTTC
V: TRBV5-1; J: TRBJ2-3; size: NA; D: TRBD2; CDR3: CASSLAGLAGGPITDTQYF; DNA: TGCGCCAGCAGCTTGGCGGGACTAGCGGGTGGCCCTATCACAGATACGCAGTATTTT
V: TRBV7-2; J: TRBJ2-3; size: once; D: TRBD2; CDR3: CASSLLAGGTAGADTQYF; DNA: TGTGCCAGCAGCTTACTAGCGGGGGGAACGGCGGGCGCAGATACGCAGTATTTT
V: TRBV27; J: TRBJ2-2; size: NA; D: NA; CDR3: CASSLVAGGELFF; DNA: TGTGCCAGCAGTTTGGTAGCAGGGGGGGAGCTGTTTTTT
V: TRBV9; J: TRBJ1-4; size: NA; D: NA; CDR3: CASSVGGALSEKLFF; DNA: TGTGCCAGCAGCGTGGGAGGGGCTCTCTCGGAAAAACTGTTTTTT
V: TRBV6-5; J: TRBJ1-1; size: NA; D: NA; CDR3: CASSNRVEVEAFF; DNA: TGTGCCAGCAGCAACAGGGTGGAGGTTGAAGCTTTCTTT
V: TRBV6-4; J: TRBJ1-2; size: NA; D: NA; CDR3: CASSREASPNYGYTF; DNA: TGTGCCAGCAGTCGGGAGGCCAGCCCGAACTATGGCTACACCTTC
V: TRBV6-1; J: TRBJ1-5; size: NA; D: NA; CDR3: CASSDDRRRSNQPQHF; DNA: TGTGCCAGCAGTGACGACAGGCGTAGGAGCAATCAGCCCCAGCATTTT
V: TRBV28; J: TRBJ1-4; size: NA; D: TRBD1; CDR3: CASRGTGRGGNEKLFF; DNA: TGTGCCAGCAGAGGGACAGGCCGGGGCGGTAATGAAAAACTGTTTTTT
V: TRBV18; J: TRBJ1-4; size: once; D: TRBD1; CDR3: CASSFTGTEVEKLFF; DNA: TGTGCCAGCTCGTTCACCGGGACAGAGGTTGAAAAACTGTTTTTT
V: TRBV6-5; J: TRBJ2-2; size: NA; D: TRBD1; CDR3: CASRMDRVVGELFF; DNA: TGTGCCAGCAGGATGGACAGGGTAGTTGGGGAGCTGTTTTTT
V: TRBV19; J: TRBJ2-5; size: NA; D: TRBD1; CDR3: CASSADRGKETQYF; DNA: TGTGCCAGTAGTGCAGACAGGGGGAAAGAGACCCAGTACTTC
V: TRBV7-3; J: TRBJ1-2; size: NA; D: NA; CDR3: CASSPGGTYGYTF; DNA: TGTGCCAGCAGCCCGGGCGGGACCTATGGCTACACCTTC
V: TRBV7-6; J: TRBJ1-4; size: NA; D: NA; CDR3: CASSHLGGANEKLFF; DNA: TGTGCCAGCAGCCACCTGGGGGGGGCTAATGAAAAACTGTTTTTT
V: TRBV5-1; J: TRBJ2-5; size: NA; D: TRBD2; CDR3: CASSLGLAGAGPRETQYF; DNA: TGCGCCAGCAGCCTGGGACTAGCGGGGGCCGGTCCGAGAGAGACCCAGTACTTC
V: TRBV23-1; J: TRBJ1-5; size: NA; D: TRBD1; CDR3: CASSQSGLGQGGEPQHF; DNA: TGCGCCAGCAGTCAATCGGGCCTTGGACAGGGAGGAGAGCCCCAGCATTTT
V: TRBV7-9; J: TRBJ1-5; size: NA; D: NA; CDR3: CASSLGGLPQPQHF; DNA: TGTGCCAGCAGCTTAGGGGGACTCCCTCAGCCCCAGCATTTT
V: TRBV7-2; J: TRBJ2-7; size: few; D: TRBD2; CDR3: CASSLGLAGTYEQYF; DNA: TGTGCCAGCAGCTTGGGACTAGCGGGGACCTACGAGCAGTACTTC
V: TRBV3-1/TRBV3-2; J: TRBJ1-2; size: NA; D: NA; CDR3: CASSQDLLYGYTF; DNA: TGTGCCAGCAGCCAAGATTTACTTTATGGCTACACCTTC
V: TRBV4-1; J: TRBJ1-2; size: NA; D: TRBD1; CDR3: CASSLGQGALAYGYTF; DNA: TGCGCCAGCAGCCTCGGACAGGGGGCGCTTGCCTATGGCTACACCTTC
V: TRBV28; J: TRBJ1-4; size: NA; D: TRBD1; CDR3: CASSLGQGARTNEKLFF; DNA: TGTGCCAGCAGTTTGGGTCAGGGGGCGCGAACTAATGAAAAACTGTTTTTT
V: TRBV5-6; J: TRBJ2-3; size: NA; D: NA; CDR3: CASSPGRMGRNTQYF; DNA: TGTGCCAGCAGCCCTGGGAGGATGGGGCGCAATACGCAGTATTTT
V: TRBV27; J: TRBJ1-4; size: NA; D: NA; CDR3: CASSFPNEKLFF; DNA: TGTGCCAGCAGTTTCCCAAATGAAAAACTGTTTTTT
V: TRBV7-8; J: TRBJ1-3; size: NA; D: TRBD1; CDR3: CASSLGQGPLSGNTIYF; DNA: TGTGCCAGCAGCCTCGGACAGGGTCCCCTCTCTGGAAACACCATATATTTT
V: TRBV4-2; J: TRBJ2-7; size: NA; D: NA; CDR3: CASSRGTAGGFEQYF; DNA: TGTGCCAGCAGCCGAGGGACGGCTGGGGGCTTCGAGCAGTACTTC
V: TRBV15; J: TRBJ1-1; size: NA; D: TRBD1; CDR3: CATSRTGWDTEAFF; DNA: TGTGCCACCAGCAGGACAGGGTGGGACACTGAAGCTTTCTTT
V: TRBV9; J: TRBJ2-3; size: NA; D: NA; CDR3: CASSVGGVDTQYF; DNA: TGTGCCAGCAGCGTAGGGGGGGTAGATACGCAGTATTTT
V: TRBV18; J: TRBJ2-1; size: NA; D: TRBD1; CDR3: CASSPRTTTGANEQFF; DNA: TGTGCCAGCTCACCCAGAACTACGACAGGGGCAAATGAGCAGTTCTTC
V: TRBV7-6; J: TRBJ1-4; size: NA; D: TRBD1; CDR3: CASSLVGTGNEKLFF; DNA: TGTGCCAGCAGCTTAGTTGGGACAGGGAATGAAAAACTGTTTTTT
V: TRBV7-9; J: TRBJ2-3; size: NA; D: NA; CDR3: CASSPPRASTDTQYF; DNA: TGTGCCAGCAGCCCCCCGAGAGCTAGCACAGATACGCAGTATTTT
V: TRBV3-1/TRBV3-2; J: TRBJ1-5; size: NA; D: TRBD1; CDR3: CASSPRTGFQPQHF; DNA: TGTGCCAGCAGCCCGAGGACAGGGTTTCAGCCCCAGCATTTT
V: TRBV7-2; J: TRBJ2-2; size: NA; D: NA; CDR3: CASSSGRFDTGELFF; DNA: TGTGCCAGCAGCTCCGGGAGATTCGACACCGGGGAGCTGTTTTTT
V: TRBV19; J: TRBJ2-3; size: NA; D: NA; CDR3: CASSIPGSDTQYF; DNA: TGTGCCAGTAGTATCCCAGGGTCCGATACGCAGTATTTT
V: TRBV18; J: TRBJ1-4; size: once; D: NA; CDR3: CASSPGKGQSNEKLFF; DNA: TGTGCCAGCTCACCAGGCAAAGGACAGTCTAATGAAAAACTGTTTTTT
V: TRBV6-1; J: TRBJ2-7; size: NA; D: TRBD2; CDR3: CASSDIAGDSYEQYF; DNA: TGTGCCAGCAGTGACATCGCGGGGGATTCCTACGAGCAGTACTTC
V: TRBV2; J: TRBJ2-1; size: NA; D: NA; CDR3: CASSETRNEQFF; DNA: TGTGCCAGCAGTGAAACTAGAAATGAGCAGTTCTTC
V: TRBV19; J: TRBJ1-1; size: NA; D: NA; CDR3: CASSYLAGTEAFF; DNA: TGTGCCAGTAGTTATTTGGCGGGAACTGAAGCTTTCTTT
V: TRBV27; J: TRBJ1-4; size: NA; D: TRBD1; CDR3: CASSLQGPNEKLFF; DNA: TGTGCCAGCAGCTTACAGGGGCCTAATGAAAAACTGTTTTTT
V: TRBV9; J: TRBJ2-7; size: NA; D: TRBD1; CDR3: CASSVVGTGGLYEQYF; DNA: TGTGCCAGCAGCGTAGTGGGGACAGGGGGCCTGTACGAGCAGTACTTC
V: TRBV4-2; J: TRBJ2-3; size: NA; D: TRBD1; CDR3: CASSQETGDVADTQYF; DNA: TGTGCCAGCAGCCAAGAAACAGGGGATGTAGCAGATACGCAGTATTTT
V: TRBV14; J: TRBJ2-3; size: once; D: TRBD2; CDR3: CASSQFLGRGESTDTQYF; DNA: TGTGCCAGCAGCCAATTTTTGGGCCGGGGGGAAAGCACAGATACGCAGTATTTT
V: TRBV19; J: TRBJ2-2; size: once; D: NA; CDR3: CASRRELQTGELFF; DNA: TGTGCCAGTAGGAGGGAACTCCAAACCGGGGAGCTGTTTTTT
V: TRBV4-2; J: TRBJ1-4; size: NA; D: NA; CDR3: CASSQGIGGENEKLFF; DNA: TGTGCCAGCAGCCAAGGAATCGGGGGGGAGAATGAAAAACTGTTTTTT
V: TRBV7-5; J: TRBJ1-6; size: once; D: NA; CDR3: CVRSLNLEGSSPLHF; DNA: TGTGTCAGAAGCTTAAACTTGGAGGGAAGCTCACCCCTCCACTTT
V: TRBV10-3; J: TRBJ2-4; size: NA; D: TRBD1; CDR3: CATTPGTGGKNIQYF; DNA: TGTGCCACTACACCCGGGACAGGGGGCAAAAACATTCAGTACTTC
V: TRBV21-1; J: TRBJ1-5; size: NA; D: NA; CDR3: CASSPAGEQPQHF; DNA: TGTGCCAGCAGCCCGGCAGGGGAGCAGCCCCAGCATTTT
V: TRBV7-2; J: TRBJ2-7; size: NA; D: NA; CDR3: CASKVSAGATYEQYF; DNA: TGTGCCAGCAAGGTTAGCGCGGGTGCGACCTACGAGCAGTACTTC
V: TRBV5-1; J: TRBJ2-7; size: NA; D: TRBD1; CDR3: CASSLGGQGILYEQYF; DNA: TGCGCCAGCAGCTTGGGTGGACAGGGTATTCTTTACGAGCAGTACTTC
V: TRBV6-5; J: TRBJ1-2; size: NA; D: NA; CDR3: CASSYSGVSGYTF; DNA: TGTGCCAGCAGTTACTCTGGAGTTTCCGGCTACACCTTC
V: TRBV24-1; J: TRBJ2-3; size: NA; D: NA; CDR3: CATSDLGEASSPRVQYF; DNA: TGTGCCACCAGTGATTTAGGAGAGGCCTCCTCCCCCCGGGTGCAGTATTTT